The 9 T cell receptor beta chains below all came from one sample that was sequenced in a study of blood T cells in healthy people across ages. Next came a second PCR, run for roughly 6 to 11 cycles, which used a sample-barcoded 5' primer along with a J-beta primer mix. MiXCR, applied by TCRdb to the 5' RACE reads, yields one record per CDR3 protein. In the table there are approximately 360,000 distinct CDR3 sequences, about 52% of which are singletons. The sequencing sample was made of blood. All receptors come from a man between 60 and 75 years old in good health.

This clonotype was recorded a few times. The CDR3 region is CASSLTVYGYTF. The CDR3 bases are TGTGCCAGCAGTCTGACAGTCTATGGCTACACCTTC. The chain has TRBV12-3 or TRBV12-4 and TRBJ1-2, with D perhaps TRBD1 (5 bases). Trimming took off 5 bases at V and 4 bases at J, with 8 bases between the two ends. CDR3 length: 12 amino acids.

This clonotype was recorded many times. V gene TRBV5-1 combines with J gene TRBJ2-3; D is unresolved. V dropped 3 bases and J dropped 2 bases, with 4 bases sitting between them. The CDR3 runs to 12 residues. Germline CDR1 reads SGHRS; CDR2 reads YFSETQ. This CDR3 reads CASSSNTDTQYF. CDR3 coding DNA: TGCGCCAGCAGCTCCAACACAGATACGCAGTATTTT.

CDR3 sequence: CASSYSVGTWDTSNNEQYF. As DNA, the CDR3 is TGTGCCAGCAGTTACTCCGTAGGGACGTGGGACACCTCTAACAATGAGCAGTACTTC. The chain joins TRBV6-5 to TRBJ2-5, with D possibly being TRBD1 (6 bases). The CDR3 runs to 19 residues. From germline, CDR1 is MNHEY and CDR2 SVGAGI. Trimming removed 0 bases from V and 11 bases from J, with 31 bases in between.

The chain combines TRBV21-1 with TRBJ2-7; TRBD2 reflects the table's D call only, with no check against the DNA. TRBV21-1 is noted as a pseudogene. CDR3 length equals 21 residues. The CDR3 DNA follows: TGTGCCAGCAGCAAGCATTGTGGGGGGCTAGCGGGGGGTTTAGGGGTCTGTAGGCAGTACTTC. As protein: CASSKHCGGLAGGLGVCRQYF.

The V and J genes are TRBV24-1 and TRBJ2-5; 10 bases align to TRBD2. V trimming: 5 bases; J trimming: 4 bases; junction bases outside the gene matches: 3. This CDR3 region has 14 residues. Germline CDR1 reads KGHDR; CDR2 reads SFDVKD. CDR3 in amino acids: CATSASGRSETQYF. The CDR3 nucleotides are TGTGCCACCAGTGCTAGCGGGAGATCAGAGACCCAGTACTTC.

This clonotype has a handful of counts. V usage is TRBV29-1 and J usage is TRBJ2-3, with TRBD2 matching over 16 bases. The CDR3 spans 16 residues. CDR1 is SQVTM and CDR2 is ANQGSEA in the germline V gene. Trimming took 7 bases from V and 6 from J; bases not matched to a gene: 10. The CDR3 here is CSGAGTSGRAADTQYF. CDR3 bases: TGCAGCGGCGCCGGGACTAGCGGGAGGGCCGCGGATACGCAGTATTTT.

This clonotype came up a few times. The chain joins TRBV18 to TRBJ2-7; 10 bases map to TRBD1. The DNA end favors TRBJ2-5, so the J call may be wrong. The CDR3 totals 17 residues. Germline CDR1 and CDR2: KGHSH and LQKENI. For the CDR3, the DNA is TGTGCCAGCTCACCGAGGCAACCGACAGGGGGCCAGGAGACCCAGTACTTC. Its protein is CASSPRQPTGGQETQYF.

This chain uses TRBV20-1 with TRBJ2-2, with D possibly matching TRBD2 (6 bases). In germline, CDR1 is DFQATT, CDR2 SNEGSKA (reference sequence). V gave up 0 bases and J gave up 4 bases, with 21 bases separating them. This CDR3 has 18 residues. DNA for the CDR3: TGCAGTGCTAGAGATCGAAGATTCGGGAGTCGGAGCACCGGGGAGCTGTTTTTT. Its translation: CSARDRRFGSRSTGELFF.

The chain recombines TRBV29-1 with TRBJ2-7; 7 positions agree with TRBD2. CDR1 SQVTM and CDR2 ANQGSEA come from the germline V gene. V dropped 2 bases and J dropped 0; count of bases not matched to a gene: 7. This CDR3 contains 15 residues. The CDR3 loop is CSVESLAGHSYEQYF. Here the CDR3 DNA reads TGCAGCGTTGAATCTTTAGCGGGTCACTCCTACGAGCAGTACTTC.